The 7 T cell receptor beta chains given below trace back to one sample, sequenced in a study of blood T cells in healthy people across ages. A J-beta primer mix and a sample-barcoded 5' primer were used in a second PCR of roughly 7 to 12 cycles. TCRdb reprocessed the 5' RACE reads via MiXCR and lists one record per CDR3 protein. The table shows approximately 800,000 distinct CDR3 sequences, with roughly 60% occurring only once. Material for sequencing was blood. The receptors here all came from a man under 40 in good health.

This clonotype was seen only once. The chain combines TRBV7-9 with TRBJ2-3; 9 bases agree with TRBD1. CDR1 and CDR2 (germline): SEHNR, FQNEAQ (reference sequence). V was clipped by 5 bases and J by 2 bases; unmatched bases: 14. There are 18 residues in the CDR3. Here the CDR3 reads CASSPETGGSPHTDTQYF. The CDR3 DNA follows: TGTGCCAGCAGCCCAGAGACAGGGGGATCTCCGCACACAGATACGCAGTATTTT.

V and J are TRBV28 and TRBJ2-5; TRBD2 matches at 12 bases. J was trimmed by 5 bases and V by 4 bases; bases with no gene match: 8. CDR3 size: 16 residues. Germline lookup yields CDR1 MDHEN and CDR2 SYDVKM. CDR3 sequence: CASSSTTSGRTETQYF. CDR3 sequence (DNA): TGTGCCAGCAGTTCTACCACTAGCGGGAGGACGGAGACCCAGTACTTC.

The chain uses TRBV6-2 or TRBV6-3 and TRBJ2-4; a weak D match, TRBD2 (6 bases). This CDR3 is 16 amino acids long. V lost 8 bases to trimming and J lost 0 bases, with 17 bases between them. Germline CDR1 is MNHEY and CDR2 is SVGEGT. The DNA for the CDR3 is TGTGCCAGCGTAGATGGCGGGACCTTAGCCAAAAACATTCAGTACTTC. It encodes CASVDGGTLAKNIQYF.

This clonotype was seen more than once but under ten times. The rearrangement joins TRBV4-2 to TRBJ2-7; weak D call: TRBD2 (5 bases). This CDR3 has 12 amino acids. Germline V gene sequence: CDR1 LGHNA, CDR2 YNFKEQ. The germline V and J ends were trimmed by 1 base and 7 bases, with 8 bases remaining between them. This chain's CDR3 is CASSQVSGEQYF. For the CDR3, the DNA is TGTGCCAGCAGCCAAGTATCGGGAGAGCAGTACTTC.

The chain is built from TRBV20-1 and TRBJ2-7; possibly TRBD1 or TRBD2 for D (5 bases each). The ends were cut back, 5 bases at V and 3 bases at J, with 14 bases in the middle. Germline V lookup: CDR1 DFQATT, CDR2 SNEGSKA (reference sequence). The CDR3 totals 13 residues. The CDR3 coding sequence is TGCAGTGCTGAGGGACCTGCCGTCTACGAGCAGTACTTC. It is translated as CSAEGPAVYEQYF.

This chain uses TRBV7-3 with TRBJ2-6; D possibly corresponds to TRBD2 (6 bases). Germline V gives CDR1 SGHTA, CDR2 FQGTGA. V lost 3 bases and J 2 bases, leaving 11 bases between the germline ends. This CDR3 is 16 amino acids long. CDR3 in amino acids: CASSFYGTPGANVLTF. The CDR3 DNA follows: TGTGCCAGCAGCTTTTACGGGACTCCTGGGGCCAACGTCCTGACTTTC.

This clonotype showed up just a few times. The V call is TRBV10-3, the J call TRBJ2-5; D ambiguous. The CDR3 totals 14 residues. Trimming cost V 2 bases and J 3 bases, with 10 bases left between them. The germline V gene encodes CDR1 ENHRY and CDR2 SYGVKD. CDR3: CAISEGFGEETQYF. CDR3 bases: TGTGCCATCAGTGAGGGTTTTGGGGAAGAGACCCAGTACTTC.